A single sample gave rise to the 17 T cell receptor beta chains below, sequenced in a study of vaccination and CD4 T cells after COVID-19. What these receptors recognize is not known. As for treatment: roughly ten-day PBMC culture with coronavirus spike peptide pools or control peptides (ViraFEST assay). Sequenced with the Oncomine TCR Beta short-read assay was DNA taken from cultured CD4+ T cells. Using its own MiXCR run on the PCR reads, TCRdb lists one record per CDR3 protein. Here the sample spans 10,000 to 15,000 distinct CDR3 sequences, 20% being singletons. The source material was CD4+ T cells from blood, cultured in vitro, sampled before SARS-CoV-2 vaccination. These TCRs come from a human donor who received a COVID-19 vaccine.

The rearrangement joins TRBV4-2 to TRBJ1-4; a weak D match, TRBD1 (6 bases). The CDR3 contains 15 residues. V was clipped by 6 bases and J by 2 bases, with 13 bases between them. Germline CDR1 reads LGHNA; CDR2 reads YNFKEQ. The CDR3 sequence is CASSVIRGTNEKLFF. CDR3 DNA sequence: TGTGCCAGCAGTGTGATCAGGGGCACTAATGAAAAACTGTTTTTT.

The rearrangement uses TRBV15 and TRBJ2-6; the match to TRBD1 covers 8 bases. V trimming: 2 bases; J trimming: 4 bases; junction bases outside the gene matches: 7. Germline V gene data show CDR1 as LNHNV and CDR2 as YYDKDF (reference sequence). The CDR3 length is 17 residues. The DNA for the CDR3 is TGTGCCACCAGCAGATTCCAGGGGGCGTGGGGGGCCAACGTCCTGACTTTC. Amino acids: CATSRFQGAWGANVLTF.

The chain has TRBV2 and TRBJ2-5, with D perhaps matching TRBD2 (7 bases). The CDR3 totals 16 residues. Germline V CDR1 and CDR2: SNHLY, FYNNEI. The germline V and J ends were trimmed by 0 bases and 5 bases, with 16 bases remaining between them. The CDR3 nucleotides are TGTGCCAGCAGTGAAGCAGGGATGGGGGGGGGCGAGACCCAGTACTTC. It specifies CASSEAGMGGGETQYF.

The chain combines TRBV18 with TRBJ1-3; D ambiguous. The germline V and J ends were trimmed by 2 bases and 0 bases, with 5 bases remaining between them. CDR1 and CDR2 from the germline V gene are KGHSH and LQKENI. The length of the CDR3 is 14 residues. The CDR3 sequence: CASSPGSSGNTIYF. Here the CDR3 DNA reads TGTGCCAGCTCACCAGGCAGCTCTGGAAACACCATATATTTT.

By sample fraction, this clonotype is medium-sized. This chain links TRBV11-3 with TRBJ2-7; D is unclear. V shed 0 bases and J shed 0 bases, with 9 bases lying between them. Germline CDR1 reads SGHNT; CDR2 reads YENEEA. The length of the CDR3 is 15 residues. This chain's CDR3 is CASSLEGSVSYEQYF. CDR3 DNA sequence: TGTGCCAGCAGCTTAGAGGGCAGCGTCTCCTACGAGCAGTACTTC.

This sequence joins TRBV6-1 and TRBJ2-5; 10 nucleotides agree with TRBD2. CDR1 and CDR2 (germline): MNHNS, SASEGT. This CDR3 spans 16 amino acids. The V and J ends lost 8 bases and 5 bases, in that order; junction bases with no gene match: 14. CDR3 protein: CASSWSGGAEEETQYF. CDR3 nucleotide sequence: TGTGCCAGCTCCTGGAGCGGGGGGGCTGAGGAGGAGACCCAGTACTTC.

The gene calls are TRBV12-3 or TRBV12-4 and TRBJ2-5; D may be TRBD1 (6 bases). The CDR3 is made up of 14 amino acids. V lost 5 bases to trimming and J lost 3 bases, with 13 bases between them. CDR3 DNA sequence: TGTGCCAGCAGTCCAGGACAGTTCAAAGAGACCCAGTACTTC. As protein: CASSPGQFKETQYF.

This chain connects TRBV7-2 to TRBJ1-3; no clear D. Trimming shortened V by 1 base and J by 4 bases, and 11 bases separated the two germline ends. The CDR3 runs to 15 residues. Germline CDR1 and CDR2: SGHTA and FQGNSA. DNA for the CDR3: TGTGCCAGCAGCTTAGATGCCCGGTTGGGAAACACCATATATTTT. It yields the protein CASSLDARLGNTIYF.

The rearrangement uses TRBV18 and TRBJ1-2, with TRBD1 as a possible D gene (5 bases). The germline V and J ends were trimmed by 3 bases and 8 bases, with 10 bases remaining between them. The CDR3 length is 12 residues. Per the germline V gene, CDR1 is KGHSH and CDR2 is LQKENI. CDR3 DNA: TGTGCCAGCTCACCGGGGCTGGGAGGCTACACCTTC. This codes for CASSPGLGGYTF.

The rearrangement links TRBV9 to TRBJ2-3, with 9 bases that match TRBD2. Germline V CDR1 and CDR2: SGDLS, YYNGEE. This CDR3 spans 15 amino acids. J lost 1 base, V lost 2 bases, and 2 bases had no gene match. The CDR3 loop is CASSVPSGGTDTQYF. In nucleotides, the CDR3 is TGTGCCAGCAGCGTGCCTAGCGGGGGCACAGATACGCAGTATTTT.

The rearrangement joins TRBV5-1 to TRBJ2-5; 11 bases are shared with TRBD2. The CDR3 has 18 amino acids. Per the germline V gene, CDR1 is SGHRS and CDR2 is YFSETQ. Germline trimming cut 0 bases from V and 5 bases from J; bases unmatched to any gene: 12. The CDR3 here is CASSLVAGGPSSSETQYF. For the CDR3, the DNA is TGCGCCAGCAGCTTGGTAGCGGGGGGGCCTTCTTCTTCGGAGACCCAGTACTTC.

The table lists this clonotype with a few counts. CDR3 DNA sequence: TGTGCCAGGAGACGGAACTATGGCTACACCTTC. Its translation is CARRRNYGYTF. The chain links TRBV10-3 to TRBJ1-2, with no clear D. In germline, CDR1 is ENHRY, CDR2 SYGVKD. This CDR3 contains 11 residues. Trimming removed 10 bases at V and 2 bases at J, with 8 bases between.

This clonotype was counted between two and nine times. This chain uses TRBV5-1 with TRBJ2-3; D perhaps matches TRBD2 (6 bases). Germline assignment: CDR1 SGHRS and CDR2 YFSETQ. The length of the CDR3 is 14 residues. Trimming stripped 0 bases from V and 5 bases from J, with 10 bases between. For the CDR3, the DNA is TGCGCCAGCAGCTTGGCAGCGGGTGAAGATACGCAGTATTTT. This encodes CASSLAAGEDTQYF.

This clonotype was seen only a few times. The chain recombines TRBV12-3 or TRBV12-4 with TRBJ1-1; possibly TRBD1 for D (5 bases). The CDR3 totals 14 residues. V shed 3 bases and J shed 6 bases, with 14 bases lying between them. The CDR3 is CASSFVAGFAEAFF. The DNA for the CDR3 is TGTGCCAGCAGTTTTGTCGCAGGGTTCGCTGAAGCTTTCTTT.

The chain joins TRBV6-5 to TRBJ2-5; D is possibly TRBD1 (6 bases). The CDR3 is made up of 14 amino acids. Germline V gene data show CDR1 as MNHEY and CDR2 as SVGAGI. The V end was cut by 4 bases, the J end by 5 bases, with 14 bases between. The DNA for the CDR3 is TGTGCCAGCAGTTGGCCAGGGGATGTGGAGACCCAGTACTTC. Amino acids: CASSWPGDVETQYF.

This clonotype has just a few counts. The chain uses TRBV19 and TRBJ1-6, with 8 bases fitting TRBD1. The CDR3 extends over 16 amino acids. Germline CDR1 and CDR2: LNHDA and SQIVND (reference sequence). The V segment lost 5 bases and the J segment 8 bases; nucleotides outside the gene matches: 11. CDR3 sequence: CASSPTDRGRYSPLHF. For the CDR3, the DNA is TGTGCCAGTAGTCCGACTGACAGGGGTCGATATTCACCCCTCCACTTT.

This chain links TRBV28 with TRBJ1-3; 7 bases map to TRBD1. This CDR3 spans 15 amino acids. The germline V gene has CDR1 MDHEN and CDR2 SYDVKM. With 7 bases clipped from V and 2 bases from J, the junction kept 8 bases outside the gene matches. CDR3 in DNA: TGTGCCAGCACAACCCCGACAGGGACTGGAAACACCATATATTTT. It codes for CASTTPTGTGNTIYF.